What follows is one T cell receptor beta chain and its context. Its antigen is still unknown. This entry comes from a study of T cells in Graves' hyperthyroidism and ophthalmopathy. Study at large: Peripheral blood collection took place at initial diagnosis, before any treatment. Whole-study results and caveats: Blood samples included most of the expanded thyroid clonotypes exceeding 0.001. Ophthalmopathy, which appeared later, was predicted by the model a median around 6.5 months before onset.

Amplification targeted TCR beta CDR3 regions from RNA transcripts. Carried out on the TCR CDR3, a first-round RT-PCR used the HTBI primer set. From the multiplex PCR reads, TCRdb called clonotypes with MiXCR, one entry per CDR3 protein. The sample yields some 770,000 distinct CDR3 sequences, roughly 15% seen once. This clonotype was sampled from a man between 18 and 35 years old with Graves' hyperthyroidism. The sample taken for sequencing was blood.

The CDR3 region has the DNA TGTGCCAGCAGCTTTGGTCAGGCTATGAACACTGAAGCTTTCTTT. Protein product: CASSFGQAMNTEAFF. The chain employs TRBV5-4 and TRBJ1-1; D ambiguous. CDR1 SGHNT and CDR2 YYREEE come from the germline V gene (reference sequence). V was clipped by 2 bases and J by 0 bases, with 11 bases between them. There are 15 residues in the CDR3.